The 26 T cell receptor beta chains presented below share a single source sample, sequenced in a study of T cell responses to AZD1222 COVID-19 vaccine. Method: immunoSEQ multiplex PCR; TCRdb's copy keeps in-frame clones and lacks some. The repertoire holds more than 85,000 clones, with about 88% as singletons. Here the sequenced sample was peripheral blood, taken on day 0 of AZD1222 vaccination. The source of these receptors is an adult in good health.

This chain links TRBV18 with TRBJ2-7; TRBD2 matches at 7 bases. Unmatched junction bases numbered 8, after V lost 6 bases and J lost 6 bases. Germline V lookup: CDR1 KGHSH, CDR2 LQKENI. This CDR3 has 13 residues. As DNA, the CDR3 is TGTGCCAGCTCCACATCTGGGGGGGGCGAGCAGTACTTC. Its translation: CASSTSGGGEQYF.

This clone was seen just once. The CDR3 loop is CASSLVGSYNSPLHF. CDR3 bases: TGTGCCAGCAGCCTAGTCGGGTCCTATAATTCACCCCTCCACTTT. The chain recombines TRBV7-8 with TRBJ1-6, with D unresolved. The V gene's germline CDR1 is SGHVS and CDR2 FQNEAQ. Between the trimmed V and J ends, which lost 5 bases and 1 base, there was a span of 9 bases. The CDR3 totals 15 residues.

This CDR3 reads CATSSPNPNEQFF. CDR3 coding DNA: TGTGCCACCAGTTCCCCCAACCCAAATGAGCAGTTCTTC. V is TRBV24-1 and J is TRBJ2-1, with D unresolved. Looked up from germline, CDR1 is KGHDR and CDR2 is SFDVKD. The V gene lost 6 bases and the J gene lost 7 bases, with 12 bases spanning the gap. The CDR3 extends over 13 amino acids.

V gene TRBV2 combines with J gene TRBJ1-5; 9 positions agree with TRBD1. V shed 8 bases and J 2 bases; nucleotides not matched to a gene: 7. The CDR3 has 15 residues. The germline CDR1 and CDR2 sequences are SNHLY and FYNNEI. CDR3 bases: TGTGCCAGCGGCGGGGGACAGGGAGGCAATCAGCCCCAGCATTTT. Protein product: CASGGGQGGNQPQHF.

The chain joins TRBV5-6 to TRBJ1-2; D is perhaps TRBD1 (6 bases). V was pared by 3 bases and J by 4 bases, with 25 bases between. This CDR3 contains 18 residues. The germline gives CDR1 SGHDT, CDR2 YYEEEE. CDR3 bases: TGTGCCAGCAGCTCGGCAGTATCTGGGGGGCTAGTGAGCTATGGCTACACCTTC. Translation: CASSSAVSGGLVSYGYTF.

The chain links TRBV5-1 to TRBJ1-5; D uncertain. Germline-derived CDR1 and CDR2 are SGHRS and YFSETQ. The CDR3 consists of 15 residues. V was clipped by 0 bases and J by 1 base, with 8 bases between them. CDR3 bases: TGCGCCAGCAGCTTGGGGGAGGCAAGCAATCAGCCCCAGCATTTT. This translates into CASSLGEASNQPQHF.

The V gene is TRBV27, the J gene TRBJ2-5; 10 nucleotides line up with TRBD2. Trimming took 2 bases from V and 4 from J; bases not matched to a gene: 1. Germline CDR1 is MNHEY and CDR2 is SMNVEV (reference sequence). The CDR3 is 14 amino acids. CDR3 DNA sequence: TGTGCCAGCAGTTTAAGGACTAGCGGAGAGACCCAGTACTTC. Translation: CASSLRTSGETQYF.

The chain couples TRBV5-4 to TRBJ1-1; no clear D gene. Trimming pared 3 bases from V and 0 bases from J, leaving 12 bases between. Germline V CDR1 and CDR2: SGHNT, YYREEE (reference sequence). The CDR3 totals 15 residues. The CDR3 coding sequence is TGTGCCAGCAGCTCACAGCGGAGCTTGAACACTGAAGCTTTCTTT. This codes for CASSSQRSLNTEAFF.

The chain recombines TRBV20-1 with TRBJ1-1; D call uncertain. The CDR3 extends over 11 amino acids. Germline V lookup: CDR1 DFQATT, CDR2 SNEGSKA (reference sequence). V was trimmed by 6 bases and J by 1 base, leaving 6 bases between them. The CDR3 spells CSAIRNTEAFF. The CDR3 DNA is TGCAGTGCCATTAGGAACACTGAAGCTTTCTTT.

This chain links TRBV28 with TRBJ1-6; 9 bases are a match to TRBD1. Germline V gene data show CDR1 as MDHEN and CDR2 as SYDVKM. Trimming at V came to 3 bases and at J to 7 bases, leaving 4 bases not matched to a gene. This CDR3 has 15 amino acids. CDR3 sequence reads: CASSFSGTGNSPLHF. The DNA for the CDR3 is TGTGCCAGCAGTTTTTCCGGGACAGGGAATTCACCCCTCCACTTT. Combining the CDR3 with reference TRBV28 and TRBJ1-6 gives the whole variable domain DVKVTQSSRYLVKRTGEKVFLECVQDMDHENMFWYRQDPGLGLRLIYFSYDVKMKEKGDIPEGYSVSREKKERFSLILESASTNQTSMYLCASSFSGTGNSPLHFGNGTRLTVT.

In this sample, this clone turned up once. The chain joins TRBV6-1 to TRBJ2-1, with 8 nucleotides matching TRBD2. The CDR3 runs 15 residues. Germline V gene data show CDR1 as MNHNS and CDR2 as SASEGT. The V segment lost 0 bases and the J segment 10 bases; nucleotides outside the gene matches: 8. This chain's CDR3 is CASSEAAGAPGEQFF. The CDR3 DNA reads TGTGCCAGCAGTGAAGCAGCGGGGGCCCCCGGGGAGCAGTTCTTC.

The chain employs TRBV30 and TRBJ2-2; 13 bases are shared with TRBD2. The trim removed 2 bases at V and 5 bases at J, leaving 14 bases unmatched. Germline CDR1 reads GTSNPN; CDR2 reads SVGIG (reference sequence). The CDR3 contains 19 residues. CDR3 DNA: TGTGCCTGGAGTATTAAGAGACTAGCGGGAGGAGGGGGGACCGGGGAGCTGTTTTTT. Its translation is CAWSIKRLAGGGGTGELFF.

The chain has TRBV30 and TRBJ2-7, with D maybe TRBD2 (6 bases). Germline lookup yields CDR1 GTSNPN and CDR2 SVGIG (reference sequence). The CDR3 spans 13 residues. Trimming took off 0 bases at V and 7 bases at J, with 13 bases between the two ends. The CDR3 region is CAWSVLPAGEQYV. CDR3 nucleotides: TGTGCCTGGAGTGTATTGCCGGCGGGGGAGCAGTACGTC.

V gene TRBV15 combines with J gene TRBJ2-2; the D is unclear. The V end lost 5 bases, the J end lost 5 bases, and 3 bases lay between the germline ends. CDR1 and CDR2 from the germline V gene are LNHNV and YYDKDF (reference sequence). CDR3 length: 11 amino acids. CDR3 loop: CATSVTGELFF. CDR3 in DNA: TGTGCCACCAGCGTGACCGGGGAGCTGTTTTTT. Full variable domain (missing parts from reference TRBV15 and TRBJ2-2): DAMVIQNPRYQVTQFGKPVTLSCSQTLNHNVMYWYQQKSSQAPKLLFHYYDKDFNNEADTPDNFQSRRPNTSFCFLDIRSPGLGDTAMYLCATSVTGELFFGEGSRLTVL.

The chain has TRBV6-2 or TRBV6-3 and TRBJ2-7, with D tentatively TRBD2 (6 bases). V was trimmed by 2 bases and J by 12 bases, leaving 11 bases between them. This CDR3 spans 11 amino acids. The V gene's germline CDR1 is MNHEY and CDR2 SVGEGT. The CDR3 here is CASSYVRGTYF. Written as DNA, the CDR3 is TGTGCCAGCAGTTACGTCCGGGGGACGTACTTC.

This sequence joins TRBV28 and TRBJ1-2; TRBD1 matches at 8 bases. Germline V gene sequence: CDR1 MDHEN, CDR2 SYDVKM. Trimming took 11 bases from V and 3 from J; bases not matched to a gene: 11. The CDR3 is made up of 14 amino acids. This chain's CDR3 is CAAGYGQGDYGYTF. CDR3 DNA sequence: TGTGCCGCGGGGTACGGACAGGGAGACTATGGCTACACCTTC.

For this clone: An end of the junction differs from the germline gene, which may be a read error. The rearrangement uses TRBV5-1 and TRBJ1-5; D perhaps matches TRBD1 (6 bases). Germline CDR1 and CDR2: SGHRS and YFSETQ. CDR3 length: 15 amino acids. The CDR3 loop reads CASSLEGVSSQPQHF. CDR3 DNA sequence: TGCGCCAGCAGCTTGGAGGGGGTTAGCAGTCAGCCCCAGCATTTT.

This chain uses TRBV10-3 with TRBJ1-2, with a possible D match to TRBD1 (5 bases). CDR1 is ENHRY and CDR2 is SYGVKD in the germline V gene. This CDR3 spans 12 amino acids. Trimming shortened V by 0 bases and J by 8 bases, and 7 bases separated the two germline ends. CDR3 in amino acids: CAISESDIGYTF. DNA of the CDR3: TGTGCCATCAGTGAGTCGGACATAGGCTACACCTTC.

The DNA of the CDR3 is TGTGCCAGCCAGCGGGAACCGAACACCGGGGAGCTGTTTTTT. It yields the protein CASQREPNTGELFF. V gene TRBV7-9 combines with J gene TRBJ2-2; 7 bases map to TRBD2. CDR3 length equals 14 residues. CDR1 and CDR2 (germline): SEHNR, FQNEAQ (reference sequence). Trimming took 8 bases from V and 0 from J; bases not matched to a gene: 3. The whole variable domain, remainder taken from reference TRBV7-9 and TRBJ2-2, is DTGVSQNPRHKITKRGQNVTFRCDPISEHNRLYWYRQTLGQGPEFLTYFQNEAQLEKSRLLSDRFSAERPKGSFSTLEIQRTEQGDSAMYLCASQREPNTGELFFGEGSRLTVL.

This chain uses TRBV5-6 with TRBJ1-4; TRBD1 agrees at 9 bases. This CDR3 spans 15 amino acids. With 0 bases clipped from V and 8 bases from J, the junction kept 5 bases outside the gene matches. Germline V gene sequence: CDR1 SGHDT, CDR2 YYEEEE. Here the CDR3 reads CASSLVGQGREKLFF. In DNA form, the CDR3 reads TGTGCCAGCAGCTTGGTGGGACAGGGTAGGGAAAAACTGTTTTTT.

This rearrangement joins TRBV19 to TRBJ2-2; tentatively, D is TRBD1 or TRBD2 (5 bases each). The CDR3 totals 13 residues. The ends were cut back, 3 bases at V and 6 bases at J, with 8 bases in the middle. Germline lookup yields CDR1 LNHDA and CDR2 SQIVND (reference sequence). The CDR3 coding sequence is TGTGCCAGTAGTATGGTGGGGGCCGGGGAGCTGTTTTTT. Encoded protein: CASSMVGAGELFF.

The V gene is TRBV5-4, the J gene TRBJ1-2; unclear D gene. The CDR3 extends over 13 amino acids. CDR1 and CDR2 from the germline V gene are SGHNT and YYREEE (reference sequence). V lost 2 bases to trimming and J lost 2 bases, with 7 bases between them. For the CDR3, the DNA is TGTGCCAGCAGCTTCGGGCAAAACTATGGCTACACCTTC. Its protein product is CASSFGQNYGYTF.

V gene TRBV10-3 combines with J gene TRBJ2-3; 7 bases match TRBD2. Unmatched junction bases numbered 3, after V lost 0 bases and J lost 0 bases. This CDR3 spans 16 amino acids. CDR1 is ENHRY, CDR2 SYGVKD, per germline. The CDR3 is CAISESLAGSTDTQYF. The CDR3 DNA sequence: TGTGCCATCAGTGAGTCCTTAGCGGGTAGCACAGATACGCAGTATTTT.

The V gene is TRBV4-1, the J gene TRBJ2-1; 11 nucleotides match TRBD2. The CDR3 loop spans 16 amino acids. Germline CDR1 reads MGHRA; CDR2 reads YSYEKL. V was clipped by 0 bases and J by 4 bases; unmatched bases: 2. CDR3 sequence (DNA): TGCGCCAGCAGCCAAGATCCTAGCGGGGGGTACAATGAGCAGTTCTTC. This translates into CASSQDPSGGYNEQFF.

This clone was picked up one time. The chain employs TRBV4-3 and TRBJ2-7; D call uncertain. V was pared by 0 bases and J by 6 bases, with 15 bases between. Per the germline V gene, CDR1 is LGHNA and CDR2 is YSLEER. This CDR3 spans 15 amino acids. CDR3 loop: CASSQDHLGASEQYF. CDR3 nucleotides: TGCGCCAGCAGCCAAGATCACCTAGGAGCCTCCGAGCAGTACTTC.

The genes are TRBV19 and TRBJ2-2; D tentatively reads TRBD1 or TRBD2 (6 bases each). CDR1 is LNHDA, CDR2 SQIVND, per germline (reference sequence). CDR3 size: 16 residues. V shed 5 bases and J shed 4 bases, with 17 bases lying between them. Here the CDR3 DNA reads TGTGCCAGTAGTTCGGGGGCAGGGAGTGGCACCGGGGAGCTGTTTTTT. Its translation: CASSSGAGSGTGELFF.